The 16 T cell receptor beta chains below were found in one sample sequenced in a study of CD4 T cells in relation to SARS-CoV-2 and coronaviruses. CD4+ T cells from unexposed donors were obtained before the COVID-19 pandemic (2011-2018). Sequencing was performed with immunoSEQ multiplex PCR; in TCRdb, only in-frame clones are kept and a portion is missing. The data contain tens of thousands of clones, approximately 95% of them singletons. The sequencing input was naive CD4+ T cells from PBMCs. The subset denotes: naive CD4+ T cells isolated by negative enrichment. The receptors stem from a human donor in good health.

This sequence joins TRBV28 and TRBJ2-5; 11 nucleotides line up with TRBD1. There are 17 residues in the CDR3. Germline V gene lookup returns CDR1 MDHEN and CDR2 SYDVKM. The V gene end was trimmed by 5 bases and the J gene end by 5 bases; junction bases not matched to a gene: 13. CDR3 sequence reads: CASSPWDRGKSLETQYF. The CDR3 DNA reads as TGTGCCAGCAGTCCCTGGGACAGGGGGAAGAGTTTGGAGACCCAGTACTTC.

The gene calls are TRBV30 and TRBJ2-5; D might be TRBD1 or TRBD2, each matching 6 bases. The V end lost 3 bases, the J end lost 5 bases, and 13 bases lay between the germline ends. This CDR3 is 13 amino acids long. Germline CDR1 GTSNPN, CDR2 SVGIG (reference sequence). The CDR3 spells CAWRRGQGETQYF. The CDR3 region has the DNA TGTGCCTGGAGACGGGGGCAGGGGGAGACCCAGTACTTC. Based on the CDR3 plus reference TRBV30 and TRBJ2-5, the full variable domain is SQTIHQWPATLVQPVGSPLSLECTVEGTSNPNLYWYRQAAGRGLQLLFYSVGIGQISSEVPQNLSASRPQDRQFILSSKKLLLSDSGFYLCAWRRGQGETQYFGPGTRLLVL.

The rearrangement uses TRBV27 and TRBJ1-3; TRBD1 agrees at 9 bases. The CDR3 loop spans 16 amino acids. Germline CDR1 reads MNHEY; CDR2 reads SMNVEV (reference sequence). The ends lost 6 bases at V and 4 bases at J; junction bases unmatched: 10. The CDR3 is CASRAPTGGLGNTIYF. The CDR3 DNA reads TGTGCCAGCAGGGCACCGACAGGGGGTCTCGGAAACACCATATATTTT.

The rearrangement joins TRBV12-3 or TRBV12-4 to TRBJ1-1; D gene ambiguous. Trimming left V 5 bases short and J 4 bases short, with 11 bases between. This CDR3 region has 13 residues. Here the CDR3 reads CASSLGRSTEAFF. The CDR3 coding sequence is TGTGCCAGCAGTCTCGGACGGTCCACTGAAGCTTTCTTT.

The chain is built from TRBV19 and TRBJ1-2; D gene uncertain. This CDR3 is 15 amino acids long. CDR1 and CDR2 (germline): LNHDA, SQIVND (reference sequence). Trimming stripped 7 bases from V and 0 bases from J, with 15 bases between. CDR3 residues: CASTSGQRPNYGYTF. The CDR3 region has the DNA TGTGCCAGTACCTCTGGCCAGCGACCTAACTATGGCTACACCTTC.

The J gene is TRBJ2-7, the V gene TRBV5-1, with D possibly being TRBD1 or TRBD2 (5 bases each). With 3 bases removed from V and 0 bases from J, the gap between germline ends came to 25 bases. This CDR3 region has 19 residues. Germline V gives CDR1 SGHRS, CDR2 YFSETQ. The CDR3 reads CASSYRPSDGGRVSYEQYF. The CDR3 DNA follows: TGCGCCAGCAGCTACAGACCGTCCGACGGAGGCAGGGTCTCCTACGAGCAGTACTTC.

This rearrangement joins TRBV7-2 to TRBJ2-4; a possible D gene is TRBD2 (6 bases). The V end was cut by 1 base, the J end by 5 bases, with 9 bases between. This CDR3 has 14 amino acids. The germline CDR1 and CDR2 sequences are SGHTA and FQGNSA. CDR3 amino acids: CASSLGGGENIQYF. CDR3 coding DNA: TGTGCCAGCAGCTTAGGCGGAGGGGAAAACATTCAGTACTTC.

The chain carries TRBV9 and TRBJ2-7, with 12 bases matching TRBD2. Germline V gene sequence: CDR1 SGDLS, CDR2 YYNGEE. The CDR3 consists of 16 residues. The V gene end was trimmed by 0 bases and the J gene end by 2 bases; junction bases not matched to a gene: 3. The CDR3 DNA reads as TGTGCCAGCAGCGTAGGACTAGCGGGGGACCCCTACGAGCAGTACTTC. Residues: CASSVGLAGDPYEQYF.

The chain has TRBV9 and TRBJ2-7, with 10 bases lining up with TRBD2. J gave up 7 bases and V 6 bases, and 10 bases lay outside the gene matches. Looked up from germline, CDR1 is SGDLS and CDR2 is YYNGEE. The length of the CDR3 is 14 residues. CDR3 nucleotides: TGTGCCAGCAAACATAGCGGGGGGTACCCGGAGCAGTACTTC. This codes for CASKHSGGYPEQYF.

This chain joins TRBV30 and TRBJ1-1, with a tentative D call TRBD1 (6 bases). Deletions cut 5 bases from V and 5 bases from J, with 18 bases between. The germline CDR1 and CDR2 sequences are GTSNPN and SVGIG (reference sequence). The CDR3 spans 14 residues. The CDR3, as DNA: TGTGCCTGGGGGGAGGGGGGGCGTTTGACTGAAGCTTTCTTT. Translation gives CAWGEGGRLTEAFF.

The CDR3 region has the DNA TGTGCCAGCAGCTCCAGGGAGGCCAAAAACATTCAGTACTTC. Its translation is CASSSREAKNIQYF. The chain combines TRBV5-4 with TRBJ2-4; either TRBD1 or TRBD2 may fit D (5 bases each). Germline V gene lookup returns CDR1 SGHNT and CDR2 YYREEE (reference sequence). The CDR3 spans 14 residues. Trimming took off 3 bases at V and 1 base at J, with 8 bases between the two ends.

The J gene is TRBJ2-2, the V gene TRBV5-1, with a possible D match to TRBD2 (5 bases). Trimming left V 5 bases short and J 1 base short, with 12 bases between. The CDR3 is 15 amino acids. CDR1 is SGHRS and CDR2 is YFSETQ in the germline V gene. The CDR3 DNA sequence: TGCGCCAGCAGTGTACGGGAAAAGAACACCGGGGAGCTGTTTTTT. Translation: CASSVREKNTGELFF.

The chain recombines TRBV4-1 with TRBJ1-2; 7 bases match TRBD1. Per the germline V gene, CDR1 is MGHRA and CDR2 is YSYEKL. After removal of 0 bases from V and 8 bases from J, the junction contained 6 bases not matched to a gene. CDR3 length: 14 amino acids. The CDR3 spells CASSQDRTGPGYTF. The DNA for the CDR3 is TGCGCCAGCAGCCAAGATCGGACAGGTCCCGGCTACACCTTC.

This chain joins TRBV6-2 or TRBV6-3 and TRBJ2-7; D might be TRBD2 (6 bases). This CDR3 contains 14 residues. Trimming stripped 2 bases from V and 3 bases from J, with 11 bases between. Germline V lookup: CDR1 MNHEY, CDR2 SVGEGT. This CDR3 is CASSYEGGIYEQYF. In DNA form, the CDR3 reads TGTGCCAGCAGTTACGAGGGAGGAATCTACGAGCAGTACTTC.

The rearrangement uses TRBV30 and TRBJ2-7; a possible D gene is TRBD1 (6 bases). In germline, CDR1 is GTSNPN, CDR2 SVGIG (reference sequence). The length of the CDR3 is 13 residues. V was shortened by 1 base and J by 2 bases, with 9 bases between the two germline ends. Here the CDR3 reads CAWSANRAYEQYF. The CDR3 DNA is TGTGCCTGGAGTGCCAACAGGGCCTACGAGCAGTACTTC.

CDR3 loop: CASSVGTNTGELFF. For the CDR3, the DNA is TGTGCCAGCAGCGTCGGGACGAACACCGGGGAGCTGTTTTTT. The genes are TRBV11-3 and TRBJ2-2, with D possibly TRBD2 on 5 matching bases. Looked up from germline, CDR1 is SGHNT and CDR2 is YENEEA. V was clipped by 5 bases and J by 0 bases, with 7 bases between them. This CDR3 region has 14 residues.